Detailed here is one TCR beta chain. V lost 5 bases and J lost 7, with 9 bases in between. There are 12 residues in the CDR3. Per germline, CDR1 SGHNT and CDR2 YENEEA. This entry belongs to a study of blood T cell repertoires in COVID-19. Study overall: Material from acute and convalescent COVID-19 was sourced from the United States, Italy and Spain. Sources were T cells, B-cell-depleted T cells, or PBMCs; the material itself was cDNA or gDNA.

As processed by the authors: Using reference gene primer amplification, nucleated cell counts were estimated. The assay was immunoSEQ multiplex PCR, and TCRdb's table has in-frame clones only and misses some. V and J calls plus clone size are reproduced from that table; the DNA served to infer D and trimming. The sample includes about 110,000 clones, approximately 80% of them seen just once. Specimen: peripheral blood. V is TRBV11-3 and J is TRBJ2-1, with D maybe TRBD2 (5 bases). The receptor was isolated from a woman aged 70-85 years with acute or convalescent COVID-19. CDR3 nucleotides: TGTGCCAGCAGCGGTCGGGGTAATGAGCAGTTCTTC. Protein product: CASSGRGNEQFF.